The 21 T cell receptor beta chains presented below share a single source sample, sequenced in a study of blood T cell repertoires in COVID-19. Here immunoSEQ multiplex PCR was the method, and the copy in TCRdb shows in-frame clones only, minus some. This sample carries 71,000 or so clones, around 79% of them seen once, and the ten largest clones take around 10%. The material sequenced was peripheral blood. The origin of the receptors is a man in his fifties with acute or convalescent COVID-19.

The CDR3 protein is CATSDPGGFAYNEQFF. The CDR3 region has the DNA TGTGCCACCAGTGATCCTGGAGGGTTCGCCTACAATGAGCAGTTCTTC. The chain carries TRBV24-1 and TRBJ2-1, with D possibly being TRBD2 (6 bases). Germline V gene sequence: CDR1 KGHDR, CDR2 SFDVKD. This CDR3 contains 16 residues. Trimming stripped 3 bases from V and 2 bases from J, with 13 bases between.

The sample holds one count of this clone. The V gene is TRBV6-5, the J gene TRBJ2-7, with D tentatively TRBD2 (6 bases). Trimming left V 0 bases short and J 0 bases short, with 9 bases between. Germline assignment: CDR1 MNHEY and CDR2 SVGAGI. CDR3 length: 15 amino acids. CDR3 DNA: TGTGCCAGCAGTTACTCGCAGGGAGGCTCCTACGAGCAGTACTTC. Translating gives CASSYSQGGSYEQYF.

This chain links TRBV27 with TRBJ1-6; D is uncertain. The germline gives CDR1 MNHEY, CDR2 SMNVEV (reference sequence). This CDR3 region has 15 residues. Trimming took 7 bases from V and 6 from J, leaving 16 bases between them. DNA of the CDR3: TGTGCCAGCACCCCCCGGGGAGCAAGTAATTCACCCCTCCACTTT. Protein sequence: CASTPRGASNSPLHF.

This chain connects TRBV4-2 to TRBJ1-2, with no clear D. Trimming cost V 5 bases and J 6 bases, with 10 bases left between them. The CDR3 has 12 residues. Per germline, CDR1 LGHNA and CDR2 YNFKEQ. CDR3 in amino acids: CASSSPGNGYTF. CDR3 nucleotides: TGTGCCAGCAGCTCTCCGGGGAATGGCTACACCTTC.

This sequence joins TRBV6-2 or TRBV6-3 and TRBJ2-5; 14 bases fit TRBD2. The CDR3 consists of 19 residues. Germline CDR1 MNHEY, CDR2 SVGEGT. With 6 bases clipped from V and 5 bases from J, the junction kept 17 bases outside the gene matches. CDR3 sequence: CASSPGPGLAGAPRETQYF. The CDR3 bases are TGTGCCAGCAGCCCCGGACCGGGACTAGCGGGGGCGCCCCGGGAGACCCAGTACTTC.

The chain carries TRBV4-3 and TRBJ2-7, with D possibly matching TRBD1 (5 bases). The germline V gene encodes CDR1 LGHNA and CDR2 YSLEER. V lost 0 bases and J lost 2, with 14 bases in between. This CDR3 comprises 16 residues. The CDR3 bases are TGCGCCAGCAGCCAAGACACCCAGGGTTTCCCCTACGAGCAGTACTTC. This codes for CASSQDTQGFPYEQYF.

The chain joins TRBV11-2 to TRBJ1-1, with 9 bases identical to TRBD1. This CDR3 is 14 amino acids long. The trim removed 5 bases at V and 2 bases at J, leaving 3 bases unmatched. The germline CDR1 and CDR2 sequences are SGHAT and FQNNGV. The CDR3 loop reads CASSRDRANTEAFF. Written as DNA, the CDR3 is TGTGCCAGCAGCCGGGACAGGGCTAACACTGAAGCTTTCTTT. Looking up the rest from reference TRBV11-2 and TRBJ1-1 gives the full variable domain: EAGVAQSPRYKIIEKRQSVAFWCNPISGHATLYWYQQILGQGPKLLIQFQNNGVVDDSQLPKDRFSAERLKGVDSTLKIQPAKLEDSAVYLCASSRDRANTEAFFGQGTRLTVV.

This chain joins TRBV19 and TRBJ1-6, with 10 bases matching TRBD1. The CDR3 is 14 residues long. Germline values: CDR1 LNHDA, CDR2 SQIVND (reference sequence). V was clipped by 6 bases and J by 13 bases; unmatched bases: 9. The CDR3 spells CASRMGQGPVPLHF. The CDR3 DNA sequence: TGTGCCAGTAGGATGGGACAGGGGCCGGTCCCCCTCCACTTT. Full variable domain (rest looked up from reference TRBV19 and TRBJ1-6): DGGITQSPKYLFRKEGQNVTLSCEQNLNHDAMYWYRQDPGQGLRLIYYSQIVNDFQKGDIAEGYSVSREKKESFPLTVTSAQKNPTAFYLCASRMGQGPVPLHFGNGTRLTVT.

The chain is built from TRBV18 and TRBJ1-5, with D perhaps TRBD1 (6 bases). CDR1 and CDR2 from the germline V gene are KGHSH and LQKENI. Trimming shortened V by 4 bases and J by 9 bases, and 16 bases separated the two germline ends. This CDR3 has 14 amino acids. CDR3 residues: CASSQGTPGWPQHF. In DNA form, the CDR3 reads TGTGCCAGCTCACAGGGGACACCAGGTTGGCCCCAGCATTTT.

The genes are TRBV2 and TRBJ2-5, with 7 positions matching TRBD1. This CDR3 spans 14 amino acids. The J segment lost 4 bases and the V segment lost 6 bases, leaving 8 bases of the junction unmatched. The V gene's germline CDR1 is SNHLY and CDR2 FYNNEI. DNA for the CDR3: TGTGCCAGCAGGTCGACAGGGTATACAGAGACCCAGTACTTC. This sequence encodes CASRSTGYTETQYF.

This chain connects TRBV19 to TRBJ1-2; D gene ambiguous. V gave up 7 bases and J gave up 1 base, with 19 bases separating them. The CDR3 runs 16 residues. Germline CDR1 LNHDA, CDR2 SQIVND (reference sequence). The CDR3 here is CASTLGGRRVNYGYTF. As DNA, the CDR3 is TGTGCCAGTACCCTTGGCGGGCGGAGAGTTAACTATGGCTACACCTTC.

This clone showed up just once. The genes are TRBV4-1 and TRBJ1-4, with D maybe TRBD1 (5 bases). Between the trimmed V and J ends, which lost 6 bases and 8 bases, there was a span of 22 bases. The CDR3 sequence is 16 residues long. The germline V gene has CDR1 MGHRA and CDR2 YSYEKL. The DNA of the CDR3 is TGCGCCAGCAGGGACCCTCCAGGGACTATGTCGGAAAAACTGTTTTTT. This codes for CASRDPPGTMSEKLFF.

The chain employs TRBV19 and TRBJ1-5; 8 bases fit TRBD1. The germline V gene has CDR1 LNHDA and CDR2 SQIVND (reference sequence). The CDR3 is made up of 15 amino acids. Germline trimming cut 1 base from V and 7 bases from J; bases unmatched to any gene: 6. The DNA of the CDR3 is TGTGCCAGTAGTATAGGGGGACAGGCAAGACAGCCCCAGCATTTT. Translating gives CASSIGGQARQPQHF.

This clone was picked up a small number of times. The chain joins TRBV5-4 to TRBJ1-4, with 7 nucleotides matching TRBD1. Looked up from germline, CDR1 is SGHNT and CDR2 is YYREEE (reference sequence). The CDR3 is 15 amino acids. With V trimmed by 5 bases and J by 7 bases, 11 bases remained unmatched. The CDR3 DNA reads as TGTGCCAGCAGAAACGCCGGGACAGCGATTGAAAAACTGTTTTTT. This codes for CASRNAGTAIEKLFF.

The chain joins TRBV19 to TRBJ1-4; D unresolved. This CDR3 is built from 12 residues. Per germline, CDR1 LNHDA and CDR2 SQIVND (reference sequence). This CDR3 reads CSAEPRNEKLFF. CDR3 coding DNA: TGTAGCGCAGAACCTCGTAATGAAAAACTGTTTTTT.

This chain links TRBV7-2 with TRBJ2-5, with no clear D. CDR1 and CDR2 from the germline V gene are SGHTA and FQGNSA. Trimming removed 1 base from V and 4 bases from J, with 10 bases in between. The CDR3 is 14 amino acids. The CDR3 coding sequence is TGTGCCAGCAGCTTAGGCAGGTCGGCAGAGACCCAGTACTTC. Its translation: CASSLGRSAETQYF.

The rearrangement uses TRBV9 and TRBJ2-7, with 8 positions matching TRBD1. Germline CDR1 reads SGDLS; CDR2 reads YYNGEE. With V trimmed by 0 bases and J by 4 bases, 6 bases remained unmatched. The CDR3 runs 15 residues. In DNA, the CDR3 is TGTGCCAGCAGCGTAGCTTGGACAGGGATTTACGAGCAGTACTTC. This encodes CASSVAWTGIYEQYF.

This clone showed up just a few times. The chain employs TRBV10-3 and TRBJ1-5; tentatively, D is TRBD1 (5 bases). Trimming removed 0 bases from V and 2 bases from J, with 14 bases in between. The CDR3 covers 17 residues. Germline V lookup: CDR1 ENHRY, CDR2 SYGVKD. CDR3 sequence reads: CAISESGRWVGNQPQHF. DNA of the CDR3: TGTGCCATCAGTGAGTCGGGGCGGTGGGTGGGCAATCAGCCCCAGCATTTT.

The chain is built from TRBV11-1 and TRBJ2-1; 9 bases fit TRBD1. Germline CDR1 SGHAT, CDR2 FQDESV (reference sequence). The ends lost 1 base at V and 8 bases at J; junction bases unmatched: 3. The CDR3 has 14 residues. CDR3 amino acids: CASSLGTGVDEQFF. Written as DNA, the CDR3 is TGTGCCAGCAGCTTAGGGACAGGGGTGGATGAGCAGTTCTTC.

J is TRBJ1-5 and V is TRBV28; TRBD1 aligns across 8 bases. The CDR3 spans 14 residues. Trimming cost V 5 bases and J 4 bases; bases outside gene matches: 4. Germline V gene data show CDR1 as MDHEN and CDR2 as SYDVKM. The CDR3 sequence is CASSRDRMNQPQHF. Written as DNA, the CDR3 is TGTGCCAGCAGTCGGGACAGGATGAATCAGCCCCAGCATTTT.

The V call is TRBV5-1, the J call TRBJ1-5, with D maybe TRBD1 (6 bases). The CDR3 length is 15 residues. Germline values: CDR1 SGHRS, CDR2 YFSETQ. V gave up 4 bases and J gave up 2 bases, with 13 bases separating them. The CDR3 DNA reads TGCGCCAGCAGCCAGGACAGTCCGGGCAATCAGCCCCAGCATTTT. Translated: CASSQDSPGNQPQHF.